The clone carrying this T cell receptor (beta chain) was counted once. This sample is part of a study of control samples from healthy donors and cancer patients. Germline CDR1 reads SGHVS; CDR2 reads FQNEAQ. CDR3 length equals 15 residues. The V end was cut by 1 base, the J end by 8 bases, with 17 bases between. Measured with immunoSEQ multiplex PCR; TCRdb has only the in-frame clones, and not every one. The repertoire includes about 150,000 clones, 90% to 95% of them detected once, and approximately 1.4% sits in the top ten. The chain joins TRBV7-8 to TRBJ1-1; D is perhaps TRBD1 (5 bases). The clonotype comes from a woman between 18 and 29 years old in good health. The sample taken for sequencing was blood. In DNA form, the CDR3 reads TGTGCCAGCAGCTTAGGGGGAGGGGTAGAGTTGGAAGCTTTCTTT. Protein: CASSLGGGVELEAFF.